This T cell receptor (beta chain) was sequenced in a study of naive and memory T cell subsets. The study, taken as a whole, reports: Clonotypes are single alpha or beta chains, not paired receptors. From naive to CM, EM and EMRA, diversity decreased and Gini increased. Possibly reflecting memory cells re-expressing CD45RA, a few larger clonotypes occurred in naive repertoires, especially CD8.

Germline V CDR1 and CDR2: LGHNA, YSLEER. The CDR3 spans 15 residues. V dropped 1 base and J dropped 2 bases, with 6 bases sitting between them. The beta constant-region primer was an equimolar mix of two oligonucleotides covering TRBC1 and TRBC2. The ligated cDNA underwent four PCR rounds using SP2 and nested alpha and beta constant-region primers. TCRdb passed the UMI-ligation and nested PCR reads through MiXCR, listing each CDR3 protein once. This table has 98,000 or so distinct CDR3 sequences, about 10% appearing once. With respect to this clonotype: Its antigen is unidentified.

Four subsets defined by CD45RA and CD27 were sorted after CD3, CD4, CD8 and live/dead staining. The V gene is TRBV4-3, the J gene TRBJ2-6, with D perhaps matching TRBD1 or TRBD2 (5 bases each). The clonotype comes from a human donor in good health. The sequencing sample was made of naive CD4+ T cells from blood. In nucleotides, the CDR3 is TGCGCCAGCAGCCAAGTGGGGGCTGGGGCCAACGTCCTGACTTTC. It yields the protein CASSQVGAGANVLTF.